A selection of T cell receptor beta chains follows, all from one sample in a study of T cells expressing NK-cell markers. With the 5' RACE reads reprocessed, TCRdb shows one record per CDR3 protein and no DNA. The sample table sets out some 280,000 distinct CDR3 sequences. Source material: blood T cells: a sorted CD56 or NKG2C T cell subset, CD4+ or CD8+ T cells, or bulk PBMC T cells (not recorded which). These receptors were collected from a young man in good health. Both conserved end residues are part of each CDR3. Each record gives: J gene, V gene, CDR3 protein.

>TRBJ1-5|TRBV20-1
CSHTTGTPNQPQHF
>TRBJ2-3|TRBV5-5
CASSRLEGRGFLDTQYF
>TRBJ2-7|TRBV19
CASKPDRALSYEQYF
>TRBJ2-1|TRBV20-1
CSAASSGSLNEQFF
>TRBJ1-1|TRBV14
CASSQVGRGLRDTEAFF
>TRBJ1-1|TRBV20-1
CSARVVDRGGTEAFF
>TRBJ2-6|TRBV20-1
CSARDGAGANVLTF
>TRBJ2-2|TRBV6-6
CASRDSRGELFF
>TRBJ2-3|TRBV5-1
CASRGLAGIDTQYF
>TRBJ1-1|TRBV20-1
CSAYAPGGANTEAFF
>TRBJ2-1|TRBV12-3/TRBV12-4
CASSFQQGRLFF
>TRBJ2-1|TRBV12-3/TRBV12-4
CASTRTGRDEQFF
>TRBJ2-5|TRBV29-1
CSTSAGAQETQYF
>TRBJ2-1|TRBV7-8
CASRARTGPSYNEQFF
>TRBJ2-5|TRBV10-2
CASTKGRGETQYF
>TRBJ1-2|TRBV20-1
CSAITGPGISGYTF
>TRBJ2-1|TRBV10-3
CAISDGQGAYNEQFF
>TRBJ2-5|TRBV5-6
CASSGGLAMETQYF
>TRBJ1-1|TRBV5-6
CASSGRLGTEAFF
>TRBJ2-1|TRBV4-2
CASSQETSGRNEQFF
>TRBJ2-1|TRBV6-1
CASSENLAGAYNEQFF
>TRBJ1-1|TRBV20-1
CSARHVQNTEAFF
>TRBJ1-2|TRBV27
CASSSVDRGGYGYTF
>TRBJ1-6|TRBV20-1
CSAQNQGALYNSPLHF
>TRBJ2-1|TRBV20-1
CSARPRSQLAGGHNEQFF
>TRBJ1-4|TRBV4-1
CASSPGPRSEKLFF
>TRBJ1-2|TRBV2
CASSAISPGPTPRPNYGYTF
>TRBJ2-5|TRBV6-5
CASSSFVAQGSQYF
>TRBJ2-2|TRBV7-2
CASSLGRVNTGELFF
>TRBJ2-3|TRBV29-1
CSVESQGTDTQYF
>TRBJ2-7|TRBV7-4
CASSLQTWSSSYEQYF
>TRBJ1-1|TRBV12-3/TRBV12-4
CASSSARGQGPAGTEAFF
>TRBJ2-1|TRBV2
CASGRSASSYNEQFF
>TRBJ2-4|TRBV10-3
CAIAPRTGENIQYF
>TRBJ2-7|TRBV20-1
CSAMGTGSLWEQYF
>TRBJ1-1|TRBV29-1
CSVGASGARTNTEAFF
>TRBJ1-5|TRBV20-1
CSANRGTMGDQPQHF
>TRBJ2-3|TRBV29-1
CSVETGSSQYF
>TRBJ2-1|TRBV11-1
CALIRGQRHNEQFF
>TRBJ2-3|TRBV13
CASSKTSGRSDTQYF
>TRBJ1-6|TRBV11-2
CASRRTENSPLHF
>TRBJ2-7|TRBV12-3/TRBV12-4
CAIRLAGAPQQYF
>TRBJ2-1|TRBV29-1
CSVEGSGTGFNEQFF
>TRBJ2-2|TRBV6-5
CASRLAGVNTGELFF
>TRBJ2-2|TRBV19
CASSGQGRMGGELFF
>TRBJ1-1|TRBV19
CASSLKDRDNTEAFF
>TRBJ1-6|TRBV12-3/TRBV12-4
CASSSSTGMNSPLHF
>TRBJ1-5|TRBV20-1
CSARDTRFYSNQPQHF
>TRBJ2-5|TRBV20-1
CSVSRGQETQYF
>TRBJ1-5|TRBV6-1
CATHPGTLNSNQPQHF